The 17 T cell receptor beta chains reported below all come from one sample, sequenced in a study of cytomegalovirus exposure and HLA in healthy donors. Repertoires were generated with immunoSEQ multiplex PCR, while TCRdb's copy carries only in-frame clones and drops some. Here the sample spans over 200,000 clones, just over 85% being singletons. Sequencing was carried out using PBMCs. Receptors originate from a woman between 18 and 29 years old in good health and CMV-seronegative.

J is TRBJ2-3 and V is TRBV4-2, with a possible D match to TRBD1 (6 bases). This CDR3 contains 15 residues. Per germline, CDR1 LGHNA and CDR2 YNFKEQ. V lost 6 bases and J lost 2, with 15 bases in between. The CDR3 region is CASSPTTGHTDTQYF. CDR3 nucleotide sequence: TGTGCCAGCAGTCCTACCACAGGGCACACAGATACGCAGTATTTT.

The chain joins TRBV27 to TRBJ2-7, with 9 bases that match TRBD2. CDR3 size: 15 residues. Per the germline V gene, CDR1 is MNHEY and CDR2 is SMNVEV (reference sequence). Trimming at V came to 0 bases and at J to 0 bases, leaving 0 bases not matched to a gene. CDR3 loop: CASSLSSGSSYEQYF. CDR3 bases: TGTGCCAGCAGTTTATCTAGCGGGAGCTCCTACGAGCAGTACTTC.

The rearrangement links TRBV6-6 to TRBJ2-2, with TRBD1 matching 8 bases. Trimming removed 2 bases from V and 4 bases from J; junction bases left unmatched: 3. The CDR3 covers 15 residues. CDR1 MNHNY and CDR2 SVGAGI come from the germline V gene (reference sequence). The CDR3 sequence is CASSYQGAGTGELFF. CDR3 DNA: TGTGCCAGCAGTTACCAGGGGGCGGGCACCGGGGAGCTGTTTTTT.

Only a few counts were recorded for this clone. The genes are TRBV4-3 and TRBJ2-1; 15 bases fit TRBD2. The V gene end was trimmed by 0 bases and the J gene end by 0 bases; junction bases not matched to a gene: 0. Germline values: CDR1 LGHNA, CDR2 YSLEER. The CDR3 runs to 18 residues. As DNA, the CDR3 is TGCGCCAGCAGCCAAGAGGGACTAGCGGGAGGCTCCTACAATGAGCAGTTCTTC. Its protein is CASSQEGLAGGSYNEQFF.

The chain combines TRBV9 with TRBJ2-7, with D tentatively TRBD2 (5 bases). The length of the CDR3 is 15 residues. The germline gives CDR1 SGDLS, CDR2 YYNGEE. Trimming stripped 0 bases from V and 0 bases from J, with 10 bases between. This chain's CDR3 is CASSVGERPSYEQYF. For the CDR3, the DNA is TGTGCCAGCAGCGTAGGAGAGCGGCCCTCCTACGAGCAGTACTTC.

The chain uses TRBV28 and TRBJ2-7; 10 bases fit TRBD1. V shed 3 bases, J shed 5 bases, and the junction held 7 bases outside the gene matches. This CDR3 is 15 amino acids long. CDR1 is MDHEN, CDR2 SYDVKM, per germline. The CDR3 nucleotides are TGTGCCAGCAGTTTCTCGGGACAGGGGTACGACGAGCAGTACTTC. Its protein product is CASSFSGQGYDEQYF.

CDR3 amino acids: CASSLSGDRVEGEQYF. CDR3 nucleotide sequence: TGTGCCAGCAGCCTCTCCGGGGACAGGGTAGAGGGCGAGCAGTACTTC. The chain recombines TRBV2 with TRBJ2-7; 9 bases match TRBD1. CDR3 length equals 16 residues. Trimming at V came to 6 bases and at J to 6 bases, leaving 15 bases not matched to a gene. CDR1 and CDR2 from the germline V gene are SNHLY and FYNNEI.

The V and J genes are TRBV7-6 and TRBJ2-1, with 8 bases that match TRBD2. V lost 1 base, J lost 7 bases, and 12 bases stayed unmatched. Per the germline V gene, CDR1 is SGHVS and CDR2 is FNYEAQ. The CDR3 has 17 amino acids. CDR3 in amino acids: CASSLDFPAGASNEQFF. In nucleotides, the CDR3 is TGTGCCAGCAGCTTAGACTTCCCAGCGGGAGCATCAAATGAGCAGTTCTTC.

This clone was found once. The CDR3 loop is CASSPTVQETQYF. The CDR3 nucleotides are TGTGCCAGCAGTCCGACAGTTCAAGAGACCCAGTACTTC. The chain carries TRBV6-5 and TRBJ2-5, with D possibly being TRBD1 (5 bases). CDR3 size: 13 residues. The germline gives CDR1 MNHEY, CDR2 SVGAGI. V was shortened by 5 bases and J by 2 bases, with 9 bases between the two germline ends.

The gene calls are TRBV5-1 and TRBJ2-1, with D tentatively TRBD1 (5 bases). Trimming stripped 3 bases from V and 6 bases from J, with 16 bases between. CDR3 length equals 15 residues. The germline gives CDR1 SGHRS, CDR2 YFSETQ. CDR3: CASSYDSTETNEQFF. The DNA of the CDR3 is TGCGCCAGCAGCTATGACAGTACGGAAACCAATGAGCAGTTCTTC.

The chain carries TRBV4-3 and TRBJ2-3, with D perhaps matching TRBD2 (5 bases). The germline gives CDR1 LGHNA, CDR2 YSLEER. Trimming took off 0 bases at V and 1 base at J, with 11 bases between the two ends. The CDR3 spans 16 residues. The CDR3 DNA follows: TGCGCCAGCAGCCAAGATATGGCGGGCCGCACAGATACGCAGTATTTT. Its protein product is CASSQDMAGRTDTQYF.

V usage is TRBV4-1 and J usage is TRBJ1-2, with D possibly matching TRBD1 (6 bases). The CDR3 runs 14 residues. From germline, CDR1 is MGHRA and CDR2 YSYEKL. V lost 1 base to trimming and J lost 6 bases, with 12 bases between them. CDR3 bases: TGCGCCAGCAGCCAAGTGGGGCGGACAGATGGCTACACCTTC. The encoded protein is CASSQVGRTDGYTF.

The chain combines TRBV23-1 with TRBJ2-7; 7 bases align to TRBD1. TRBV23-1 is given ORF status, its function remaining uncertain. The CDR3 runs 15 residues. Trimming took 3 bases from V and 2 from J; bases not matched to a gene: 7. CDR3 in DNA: TGCGCCAGCAGTCACGACCGGGACAGTCCCTACGAGCAGTACTTC. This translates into CASSHDRDSPYEQYF.

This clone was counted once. CDR3: CASSHLPGQGAIYNEQFF. The CDR3 coding sequence is TGTGCCAGCAGCCACCTCCCGGGACAGGGGGCTATTTATAATGAGCAGTTCTTC. The rearrangement links TRBV27 to TRBJ2-1; 12 bases line up with TRBD1. The CDR3 extends over 18 amino acids. Germline V gene data show CDR1 as MNHEY and CDR2 as SMNVEV (reference sequence). The V segment lost 6 bases and the J segment 7 bases; nucleotides outside the gene matches: 16.

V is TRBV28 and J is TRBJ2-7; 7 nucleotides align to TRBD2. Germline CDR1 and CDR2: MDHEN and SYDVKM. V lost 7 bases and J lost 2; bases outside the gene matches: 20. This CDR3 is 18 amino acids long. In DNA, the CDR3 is TGTGCCAGCACCAATGCGGCGGCTAGCGGTGGTGCTACCTACGAGCAGTACTTC. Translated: CASTNAAASGGATYEQYF.

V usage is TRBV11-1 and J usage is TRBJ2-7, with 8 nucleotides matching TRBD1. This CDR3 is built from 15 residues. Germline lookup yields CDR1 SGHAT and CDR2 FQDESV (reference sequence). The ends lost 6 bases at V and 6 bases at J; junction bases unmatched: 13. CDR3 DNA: TGTGCCAGCAGTTTTTCCGGGACAGGTGCTTTCGAGCAGTACTTC. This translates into CASSFSGTGAFEQYF.

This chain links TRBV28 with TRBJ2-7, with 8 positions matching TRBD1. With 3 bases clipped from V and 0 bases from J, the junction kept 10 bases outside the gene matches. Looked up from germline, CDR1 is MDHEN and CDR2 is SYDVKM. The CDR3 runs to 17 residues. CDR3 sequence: CASSFNADRAISYEQYF. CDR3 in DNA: TGTGCCAGCAGTTTTAACGCGGACAGGGCGATCTCCTACGAGCAGTACTTC.